This T cell receptor beta chain derives from a study of CD8 T cells in ankylosing spondylitis. Overall study findings and caveats: Certain motif variants had earlier appeared in reactive arthritis synovial fluid and blood.

This CDR3 is built from 14 residues. CDR1 and CDR2 (germline): MNHEY, SVGEGT. Trimming took 5 bases from V and 2 from J, leaving 11 bases between them. Using quantitative 5'-RACE with molecular barcodes, the authors made TCR beta libraries. TCRdb re-derived calls from the 5' RACE reads in MiXCR, one entry per CDR3 protein. Of a few hundred thousand distinct CDR3 sequences listed, roughly 18% were seen once; the top ten hold about a third. Regarding this clonotype: Its target is unknown.

This TCR derives from a male donor with ankylosing spondylitis or in good health (not recorded which). The sequenced sample was blood, either unsorted or a sorted T cell fraction (not recorded which). V gene TRBV6-2 or TRBV6-3 combines with J gene TRBJ2-3; maybe TRBD1 (6 bases). CDR3 nucleotide sequence: TGTGCCAGCAGTCCAACAGGGACCACAGATACGCAGTATTTT. Translating it yields CASSPTGTTDTQYF.